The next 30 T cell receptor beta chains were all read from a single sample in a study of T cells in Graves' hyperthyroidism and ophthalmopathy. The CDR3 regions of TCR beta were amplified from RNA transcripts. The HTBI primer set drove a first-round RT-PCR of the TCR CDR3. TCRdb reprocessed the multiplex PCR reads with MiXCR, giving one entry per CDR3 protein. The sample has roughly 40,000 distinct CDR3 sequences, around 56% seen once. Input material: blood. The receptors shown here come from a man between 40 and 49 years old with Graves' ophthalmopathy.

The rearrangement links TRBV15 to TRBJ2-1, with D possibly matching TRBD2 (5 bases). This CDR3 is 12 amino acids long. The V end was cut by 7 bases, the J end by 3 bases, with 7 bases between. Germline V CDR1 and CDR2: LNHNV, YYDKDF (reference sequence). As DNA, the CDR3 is TGTGCCACCATGGGAGACTACAATGAGCAGTTCTTC. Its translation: CATMGDYNEQFF.

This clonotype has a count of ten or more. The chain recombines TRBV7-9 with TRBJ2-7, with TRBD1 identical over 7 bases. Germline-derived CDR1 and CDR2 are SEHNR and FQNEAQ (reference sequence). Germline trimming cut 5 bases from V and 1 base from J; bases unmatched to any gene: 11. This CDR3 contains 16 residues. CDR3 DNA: TGTGCCAGCAGCGAAGGGACAGCCCGAGTTTCCTACGAGCAGTACTTC. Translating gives CASSEGTARVSYEQYF.

The CDR3: CAISEIDTQFF. The CDR3 bases are TGTGCCATCAGTGAAATAGATACGCAGTTCTTC. The chain uses TRBV10-3 and TRBJ2-1; D gene ambiguous. The CDR3 consists of 11 residues. The V gene's germline CDR1 is ENHRY and CDR2 SYGVKD. V lost 3 bases and J lost 12, with 9 bases in between.

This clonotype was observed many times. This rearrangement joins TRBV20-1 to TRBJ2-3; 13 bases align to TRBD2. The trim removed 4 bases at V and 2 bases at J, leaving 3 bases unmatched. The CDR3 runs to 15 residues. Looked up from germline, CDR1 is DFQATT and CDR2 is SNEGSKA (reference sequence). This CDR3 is CSAKGLAGNTDTQYF. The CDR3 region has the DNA TGCAGTGCTAAGGGACTAGCGGGGAACACAGATACGCAGTATTTT.

Here the CDR3 DNA reads TGTGCCAGCAGCGGAATCACAGGGTCCCACGAGCAGTACTTC. As protein: CASSGITGSHEQYF. The chain recombines TRBV7-9 with TRBJ2-7; TRBD1 is a possible D gene (6 bases). Germline V gives CDR1 SEHNR, CDR2 FQNEAQ (reference sequence). The CDR3 runs 14 residues. V lost 5 bases, J lost 5 bases, and 16 bases lay in between.

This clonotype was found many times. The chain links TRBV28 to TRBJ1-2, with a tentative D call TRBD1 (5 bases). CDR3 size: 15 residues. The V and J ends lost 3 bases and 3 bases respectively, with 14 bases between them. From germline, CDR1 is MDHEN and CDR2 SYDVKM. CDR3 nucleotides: TGTGCCAGCAGTTTGTTCTTGACAGACGACTATGGCTACACCTTC. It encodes CASSLFLTDDYGYTF.

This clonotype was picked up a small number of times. The CDR3 DNA is TGCAGCCAAGATTCCCACAGGGCTCCCTACGAGCAGTACTTC. This encodes CSQDSHRAPYEQYF. The chain joins TRBV29-1 to TRBJ2-7, with TRBD1 as a possible D gene (6 bases). Germline assignment: CDR1 SQVTM and CDR2 ANQGSEA. Trimming cost V 8 bases and J 2 bases, with 19 bases left between them. The CDR3 extends over 14 amino acids.

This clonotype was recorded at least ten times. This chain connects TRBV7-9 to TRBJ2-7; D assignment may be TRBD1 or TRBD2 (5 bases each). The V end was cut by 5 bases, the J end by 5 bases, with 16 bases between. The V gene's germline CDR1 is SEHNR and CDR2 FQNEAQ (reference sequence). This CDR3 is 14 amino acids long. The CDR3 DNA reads TGTGCCAGCAGCATCCGGGACCAAAACCACGAGCAGTACTTC. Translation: CASSIRDQNHEQYF.

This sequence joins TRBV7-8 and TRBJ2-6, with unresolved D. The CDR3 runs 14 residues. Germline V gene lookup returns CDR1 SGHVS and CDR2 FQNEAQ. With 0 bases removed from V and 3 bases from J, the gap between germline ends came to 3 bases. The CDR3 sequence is CASSLAHGANVLTF. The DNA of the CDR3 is TGTGCCAGCAGCTTAGCGCATGGGGCCAACGTCCTGACTTTC.

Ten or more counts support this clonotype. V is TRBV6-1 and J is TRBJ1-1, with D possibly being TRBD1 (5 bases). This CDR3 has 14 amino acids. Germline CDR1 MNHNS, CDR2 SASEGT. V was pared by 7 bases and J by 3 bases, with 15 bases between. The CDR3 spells CASTPWGRDTEAFF. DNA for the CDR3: TGTGCCAGCACCCCATGGGGACGGGACACTGAAGCTTTCTTT.

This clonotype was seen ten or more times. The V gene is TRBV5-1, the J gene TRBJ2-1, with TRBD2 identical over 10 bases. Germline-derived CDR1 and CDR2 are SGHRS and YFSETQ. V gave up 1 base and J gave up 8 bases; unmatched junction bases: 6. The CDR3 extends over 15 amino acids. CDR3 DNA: TGCGCCAGCAGCTTGCAGGCTAGCGGGAGCGATGAGCAGTTCTTC. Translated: CASSLQASGSDEQFF.

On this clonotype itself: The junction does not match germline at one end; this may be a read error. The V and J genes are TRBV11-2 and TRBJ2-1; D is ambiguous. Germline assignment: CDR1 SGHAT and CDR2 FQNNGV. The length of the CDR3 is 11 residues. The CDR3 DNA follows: TGCGCCAGCAGCTTATTGTATGAGCAGTTCTTC. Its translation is CASSLLYEQFF.

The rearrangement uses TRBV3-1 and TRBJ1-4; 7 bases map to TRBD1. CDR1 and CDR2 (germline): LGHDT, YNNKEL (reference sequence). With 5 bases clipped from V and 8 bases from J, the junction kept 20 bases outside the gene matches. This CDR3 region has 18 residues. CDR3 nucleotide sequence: TGTGCCAGCAGCTTTCTCCCACCCTTACAGGGGAGGGGGGAAAAACTGTTTTTT. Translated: CASSFLPPLQGRGEKLFF.

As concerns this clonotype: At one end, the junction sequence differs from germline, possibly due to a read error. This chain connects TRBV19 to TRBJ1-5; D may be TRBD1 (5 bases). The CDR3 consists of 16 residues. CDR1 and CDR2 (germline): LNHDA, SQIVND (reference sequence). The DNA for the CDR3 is TGTGCCAGTAGTATTGCGGGGGAGGCCTACAATGAGCCCCAGCATTTT. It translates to CASSIAGEAYNEPQHF. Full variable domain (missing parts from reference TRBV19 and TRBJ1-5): DGGITQSPKYLFRKEGQNVTLSCEQNLNHDAMYWYRQDPGQGLRLIYYSQIVNDFQKGDIAEGYSVSREKKESFPLTVTSAQKNPTAFYLCASSIAGEAYNEPQHFGDGTRLSIL.

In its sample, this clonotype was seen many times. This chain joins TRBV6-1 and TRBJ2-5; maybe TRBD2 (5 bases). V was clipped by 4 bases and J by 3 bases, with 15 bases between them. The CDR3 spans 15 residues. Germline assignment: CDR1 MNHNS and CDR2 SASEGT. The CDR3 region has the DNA TGTGCCAGCAGTGCGGGAAATACCAGAAAAGAGACCCAGTACTTC. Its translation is CASSAGNTRKETQYF.

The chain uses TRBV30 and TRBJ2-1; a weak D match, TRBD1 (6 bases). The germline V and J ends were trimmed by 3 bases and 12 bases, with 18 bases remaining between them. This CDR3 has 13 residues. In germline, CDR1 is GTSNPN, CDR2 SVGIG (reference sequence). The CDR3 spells CAWRIMGADTQFF. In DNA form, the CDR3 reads TGTGCCTGGAGGATAATGGGGGCAGATACGCAGTTCTTC.

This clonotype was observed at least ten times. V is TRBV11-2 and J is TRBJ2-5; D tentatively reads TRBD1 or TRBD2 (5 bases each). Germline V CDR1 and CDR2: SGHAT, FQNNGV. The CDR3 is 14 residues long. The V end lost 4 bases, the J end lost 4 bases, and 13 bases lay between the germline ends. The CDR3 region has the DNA TGTGCCAGCAGCTGGGGCGCTAGCAGAGAGACCCAGTACTTC. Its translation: CASSWGASRETQYF.

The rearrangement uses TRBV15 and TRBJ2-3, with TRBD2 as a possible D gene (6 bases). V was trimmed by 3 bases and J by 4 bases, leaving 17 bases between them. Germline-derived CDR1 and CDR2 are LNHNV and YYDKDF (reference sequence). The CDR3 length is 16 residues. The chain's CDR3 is CATSSVVGGLADTQYF. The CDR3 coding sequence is TGTGCCACCAGCAGCGTTGTTGGGGGGTTGGCAGATACGCAGTATTTT.

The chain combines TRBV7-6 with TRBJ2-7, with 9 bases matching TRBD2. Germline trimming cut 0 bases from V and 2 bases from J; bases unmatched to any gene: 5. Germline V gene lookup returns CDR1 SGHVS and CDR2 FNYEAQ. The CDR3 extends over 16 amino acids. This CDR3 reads CASSLATGGRAYEQYF. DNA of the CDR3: TGTGCCAGCAGCTTAGCGACAGGCGGGAGGGCCTACGAGCAGTACTTC.

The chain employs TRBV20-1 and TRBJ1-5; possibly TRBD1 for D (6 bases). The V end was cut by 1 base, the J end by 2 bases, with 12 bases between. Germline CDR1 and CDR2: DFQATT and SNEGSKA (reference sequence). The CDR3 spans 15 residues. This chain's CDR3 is CSARVGANGNQPQHF. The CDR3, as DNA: TGCAGTGCTAGAGTGGGGGCGAATGGCAATCAGCCCCAGCATTTT.

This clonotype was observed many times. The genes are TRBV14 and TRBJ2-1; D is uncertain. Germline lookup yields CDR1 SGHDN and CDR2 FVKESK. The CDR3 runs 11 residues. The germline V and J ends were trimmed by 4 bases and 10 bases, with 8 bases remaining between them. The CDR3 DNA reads TGTGCCAGCAGCCTCCTCGACGAGCAGTTCTTC. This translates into CASSLLDEQFF. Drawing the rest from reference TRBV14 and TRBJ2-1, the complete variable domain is EAGVTQFPSHSVIEKGQTVTLRCDPISGHDNLYWYRRVMGKEIKFLLHFVKESKQDESGMPNNRFLAERTGGTYSTLKVQPAELEDSGVYFCASSLLDEQFFGPGTRLTVL.

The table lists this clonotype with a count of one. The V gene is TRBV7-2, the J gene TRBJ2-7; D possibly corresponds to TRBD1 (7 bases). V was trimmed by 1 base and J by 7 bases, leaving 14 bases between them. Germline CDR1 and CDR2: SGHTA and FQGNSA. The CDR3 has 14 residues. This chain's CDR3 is CASSLGQGGGEQYF. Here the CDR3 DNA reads TGTGCCAGCAGCTTAGGCCAGGGGGGAGGTGAGCAGTACTTC.

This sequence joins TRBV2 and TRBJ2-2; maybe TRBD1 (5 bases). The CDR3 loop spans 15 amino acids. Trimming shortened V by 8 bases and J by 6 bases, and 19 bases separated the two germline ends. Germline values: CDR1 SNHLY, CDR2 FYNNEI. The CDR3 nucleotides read TGTGCCAGCCGACTCCCTTGGCAGGGTCCCGGGGAGCTGTTTTTT. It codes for CASRLPWQGPGELFF. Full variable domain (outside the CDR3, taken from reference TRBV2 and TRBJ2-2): EPEVTQTPSHQVTQMGQEVILRCVPISNHLYFYWYRQILGQKVEFLVSFYNNEISEKSEIFDDQFSVERPDGSNFTLKIRSTKLEDSAMYFCASRLPWQGPGELFFGEGSRLTVL.

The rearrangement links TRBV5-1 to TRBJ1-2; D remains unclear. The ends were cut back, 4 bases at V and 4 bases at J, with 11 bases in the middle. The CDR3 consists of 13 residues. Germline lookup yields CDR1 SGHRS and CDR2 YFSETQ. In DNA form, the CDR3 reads TGCGCCAGCAGCGGAGACGGGCTCTATGGCTACACCTTC. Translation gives CASSGDGLYGYTF.

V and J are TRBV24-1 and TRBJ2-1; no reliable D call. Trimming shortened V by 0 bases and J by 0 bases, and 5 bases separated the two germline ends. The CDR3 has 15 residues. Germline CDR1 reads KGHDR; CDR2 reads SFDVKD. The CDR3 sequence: CATSDLKGSYNEQFF. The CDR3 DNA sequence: TGTGCCACCAGTGATTTGAAGGGCTCCTACAATGAGCAGTTCTTC.

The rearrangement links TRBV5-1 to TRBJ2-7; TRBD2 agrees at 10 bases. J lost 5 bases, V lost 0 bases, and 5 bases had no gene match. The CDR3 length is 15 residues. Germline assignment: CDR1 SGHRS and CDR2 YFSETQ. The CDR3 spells CASSLVSGGANEQYF. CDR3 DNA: TGCGCCAGCAGCTTGGTGAGCGGGGGGGCGAACGAGCAGTACTTC.

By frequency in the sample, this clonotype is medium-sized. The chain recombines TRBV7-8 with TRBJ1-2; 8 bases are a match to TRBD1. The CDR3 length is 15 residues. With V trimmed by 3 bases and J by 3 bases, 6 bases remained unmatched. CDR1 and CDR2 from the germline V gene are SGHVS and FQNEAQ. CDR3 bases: TGTGCCAGCAGCTTCACAGGGGGATACTACTATGGCTACACCTTC. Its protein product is CASSFTGGYYYGYTF.

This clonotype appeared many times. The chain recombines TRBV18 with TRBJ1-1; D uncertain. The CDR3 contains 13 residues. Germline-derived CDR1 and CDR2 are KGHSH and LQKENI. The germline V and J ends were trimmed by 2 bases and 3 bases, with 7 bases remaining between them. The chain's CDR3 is CASSPGLDTEAFF. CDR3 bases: TGTGCCAGCTCACCAGGTTTGGACACTGAAGCTTTCTTT.

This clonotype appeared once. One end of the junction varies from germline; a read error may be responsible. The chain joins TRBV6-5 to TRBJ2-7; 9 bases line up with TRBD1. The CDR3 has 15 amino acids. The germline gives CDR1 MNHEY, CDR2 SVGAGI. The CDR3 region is CASRVGGTGYYEQCF. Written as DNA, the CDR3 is TGTGCCAGCCGAGTCGGCGGGACAGGGTACTACGAGCAGTGCTTC.

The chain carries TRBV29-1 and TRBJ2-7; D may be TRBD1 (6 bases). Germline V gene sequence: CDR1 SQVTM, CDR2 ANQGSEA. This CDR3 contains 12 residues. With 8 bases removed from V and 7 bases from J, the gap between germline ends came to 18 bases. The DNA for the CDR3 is TGCAGCAGTTCAAACAGGGAACGGGAGCAGTACTTC. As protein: CSSSNREREQYF.